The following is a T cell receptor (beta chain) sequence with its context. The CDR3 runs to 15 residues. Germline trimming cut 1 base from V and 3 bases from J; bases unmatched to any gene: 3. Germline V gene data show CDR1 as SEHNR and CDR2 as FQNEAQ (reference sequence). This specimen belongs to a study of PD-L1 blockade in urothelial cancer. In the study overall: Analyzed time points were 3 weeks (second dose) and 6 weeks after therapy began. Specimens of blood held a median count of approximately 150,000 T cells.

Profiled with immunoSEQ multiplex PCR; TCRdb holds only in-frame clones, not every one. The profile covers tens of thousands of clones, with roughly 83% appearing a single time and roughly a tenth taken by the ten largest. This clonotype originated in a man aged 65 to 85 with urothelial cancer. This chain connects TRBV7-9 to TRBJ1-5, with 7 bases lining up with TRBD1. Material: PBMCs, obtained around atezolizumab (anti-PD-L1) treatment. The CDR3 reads CASSLGGGNNQPQHF. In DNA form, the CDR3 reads TGTGCCAGCAGCTTAGGAGGGGGCAACAATCAGCCCCAGCATTTT.